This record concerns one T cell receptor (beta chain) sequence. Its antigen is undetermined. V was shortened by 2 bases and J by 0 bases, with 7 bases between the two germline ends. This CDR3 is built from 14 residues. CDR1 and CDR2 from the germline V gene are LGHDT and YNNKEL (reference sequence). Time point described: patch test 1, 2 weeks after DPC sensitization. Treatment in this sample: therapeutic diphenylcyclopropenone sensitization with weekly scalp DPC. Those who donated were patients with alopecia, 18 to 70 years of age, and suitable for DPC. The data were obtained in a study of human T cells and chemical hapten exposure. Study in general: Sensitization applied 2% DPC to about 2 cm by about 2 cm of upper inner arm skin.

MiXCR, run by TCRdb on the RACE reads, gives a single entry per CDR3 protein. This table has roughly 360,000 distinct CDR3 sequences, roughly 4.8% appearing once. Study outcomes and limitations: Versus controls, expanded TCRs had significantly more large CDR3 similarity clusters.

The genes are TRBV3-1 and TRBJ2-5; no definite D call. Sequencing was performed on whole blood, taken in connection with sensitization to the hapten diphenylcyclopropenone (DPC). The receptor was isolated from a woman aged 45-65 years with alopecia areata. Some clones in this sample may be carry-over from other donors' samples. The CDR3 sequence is CASSQSRHQETQYF. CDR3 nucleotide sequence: TGTGCCAGCAGCCAATCTCGGCACCAAGAGACCCAGTACTTC.